This passage covers 24 T cell receptor beta chains from one sample sequenced in a study of CD8 T cell repertoires and HIV-1 epitope variants. Here immunoSEQ multiplex PCR was the method, and the copy in TCRdb shows in-frame clones only, minus some. The sample lists approximately 4,900 clones, around two thirds occurring once. Antigen specificity for these receptors is unknown. Material: cultured CD8+ T cells derived from PBMCs. These receptors were obtained from a male donor with HIV.

The CDR3 here is CASTTSVKGYNEQFF. The CDR3 nucleotides are TGCGCCAGCACGACTAGTGTCAAGGGGTACAATGAGCAGTTCTTC. The rearrangement joins TRBV4-1 to TRBJ2-1, with D tentatively TRBD2 (6 bases). The germline V gene has CDR1 MGHRA and CDR2 YSYEKL. The CDR3 sequence is 15 residues long. V lost 7 bases to trimming and J lost 4 bases, with 17 bases between them.

The chain is built from TRBV9 and TRBJ2-5; TRBD1 aligns across 8 bases. The J call is doubtful: the DNA matches TRBJ2-7 better. CDR1 and CDR2 (germline): SGDLS, YYNGEE. CDR3 length: 15 amino acids. This CDR3 is CASSVGTGRSYEQYF. CDR3 in DNA: TGTGCCAGCAGCGTAGGGACAGGGAGATCCTACGAGCAGTACTTC.

The chain combines TRBV16 with TRBJ2-3; a weak D match, TRBD2 (6 bases). The CDR3 loop spans 15 amino acids. Germline V gene data show CDR1 as KGHSY and CDR2 as FQNENV. The V end was cut by 4 bases, the J end by 6 bases, with 17 bases between. CDR3 region: CASSLGGAKSDTQYF. CDR3 DNA: TGTGCCAGCAGCCTCGGAGGGGCTAAATCGGATACGCAGTATTTT.

The V gene is TRBV5-8, the J gene TRBJ2-2; 7 bases align to TRBD1. CDR3 length equals 15 residues. Unmatched junction bases numbered 12, after V lost 3 bases and J lost 10 bases. Germline CDR1 and CDR2: SGHTS and YDEGEE. CDR3 residues: CASSSGQVRVEELFF. CDR3 sequence (DNA): TGTGCCAGCAGCTCCGGACAGGTCCGGGTGGAGGAGCTGTTTTTT. The whole variable domain, remainder taken from reference TRBV5-8 and TRBJ2-2, is EAGVTQSPTHLIKTRGQQATLRCSPISGHTSVYWYQQALGLGLQFLLWYDEGEERNRGNFPPRFSGRQFPNYSSELNVNALELEDSALYLCASSSGQVRVEELFFGEGSRLTVL.

This clone has a handful of counts. V is TRBV7-9 and J is TRBJ2-7, with 9 nucleotides matching TRBD2. From germline, CDR1 is SEHNR and CDR2 FQNEAQ (reference sequence). CDR3 length: 15 residues. V was pared by 5 bases and J by 7 bases, with 12 bases of the junction left unmatched. The CDR3 is CASSPKGSGSGEQYF. DNA of the CDR3: TGTGCCAGCAGCCCAAAAGGTAGCGGGAGTGGAGAGCAGTACTTC.

This clone was found a few times. The genes are TRBV7-2 and TRBJ2-7; D is perhaps TRBD2 (5 bases). This CDR3 is built from 15 residues. V lost 2 bases to trimming and J lost 4 bases, with 15 bases between them. Germline V gene lookup returns CDR1 SGHTA and CDR2 FQGNSA. CDR3 region: CASSLHSGGLYEQYF. CDR3 coding DNA: TGTGCCAGCAGCTTACACAGCGGAGGATTGTACGAGCAGTACTTC.

This clone occurred once. The chain links TRBV27 to TRBJ2-1, with TRBD2 matching 9 bases. CDR1 MNHEY and CDR2 SMNVEV come from the germline V gene (reference sequence). The CDR3 runs 17 residues. V lost 2 bases and J lost 9; bases outside the gene matches: 14. The CDR3 reads CASSLPLLSGGRGEQFF. The DNA for the CDR3 is TGTGCCAGCAGTTTACCCCTATTGAGCGGGGGGCGGGGTGAGCAGTTCTTC.

The V gene is TRBV28, the J gene TRBJ2-1; 7 nucleotides align to TRBD1. Losses at the gene ends were 5 bases for V and 4 bases for J; bases not matched to a gene: 5. The CDR3 has 14 residues. Germline V lookup: CDR1 MDHEN, CDR2 SYDVKM. As DNA, the CDR3 is TGTGCCAGCAGTGCCGGACAGGCTTACAATGAGCAGTTCTTC. Residues: CASSAGQAYNEQFF.

The genes are TRBV6-5 and TRBJ2-7; D unclear. Trimming pared 2 bases from V and 3 bases from J, leaving 8 bases between. The CDR3 contains 13 residues. Germline V gene lookup returns CDR1 MNHEY and CDR2 SVGAGI. The CDR3 reads CASSYETGYEQYF. CDR3 nucleotides: TGTGCCAGCAGTTACGAGACGGGCTACGAGCAGTACTTC.

The chain is built from TRBV28 and TRBJ1-1; no clear D gene. The CDR3 contains 14 residues. V shed 10 bases and J shed 5 bases, with 20 bases lying between them. Per the germline V gene, CDR1 is MDHEN and CDR2 is SYDVKM. The CDR3, as DNA: TGTGCCATCAGCCCCTGGGATCCCAAAACTGAAGCTTTCTTT. Protein sequence: CAISPWDPKTEAFF.

The V and J genes are TRBV2 and TRBJ2-1, with 13 bases aligning to TRBD2. CDR3 length equals 16 residues. The V gene's germline CDR1 is SNHLY and CDR2 FYNNEI. Trimming at V came to 5 bases and at J to 8 bases, leaving 9 bases not matched to a gene. The CDR3 sequence is CASSKRTSGSGDEQFF. In nucleotides, the CDR3 is TGTGCCAGCAGTAAAAGGACTAGCGGGAGTGGCGATGAGCAGTTCTTC.

This rearrangement joins TRBV7-3 to TRBJ1-1, with 8 bases lining up with TRBD1. The CDR3 loop spans 16 amino acids. With 8 bases clipped from V and 2 bases from J, the junction kept 13 bases outside the gene matches. Germline V gives CDR1 SGHTA, CDR2 FQGTGA. DNA for the CDR3: TGTGCCAGCCGGGTGACAGGGGTGACGTCCAACACTGAAGCTTTCTTT. Protein product: CASRVTGVTSNTEAFF.

The chain has TRBV7-9 and TRBJ2-5; 15 nucleotides line up with TRBD2. Looked up from germline, CDR1 is SEHNR and CDR2 is FQNEAQ (reference sequence). The CDR3 has 13 residues. Trimming removed 8 bases from V and 11 bases from J; junction bases left unmatched: 6. CDR3 in DNA: TGTGCCAGCGGACTAGCGGGAGGGCCCGTGCAGTACTTC. It codes for CASGLAGGPVQYF.

This sequence joins TRBV28 and TRBJ1-5, with 8 nucleotides matching TRBD1. The length of the CDR3 is 14 residues. The germline CDR1 and CDR2 sequences are MDHEN and SYDVKM. V dropped 3 bases and J dropped 2; count of bases not matched to a gene: 0. DNA of the CDR3: TGTGCCAGCAGTTTGGACAGGGGCAATCAGCCCCAGCATTTT. The encoded protein is CASSLDRGNQPQHF.

This chain uses TRBV11-2 with TRBJ2-7; tentatively, D is TRBD1 (5 bases). Germline V lookup: CDR1 SGHAT, CDR2 FQNNGV. V lost 1 base, J lost 1 base, and 8 bases lay in between. This CDR3 spans 14 amino acids. The CDR3 nucleotides read TGTGCCAGCAGCTTAGTAACAGGTTCCTACGAGCAGTACTTC. Amino acid sequence: CASSLVTGSYEQYF. Combining the CDR3 with reference TRBV11-2 and TRBJ2-7 gives the whole variable domain EAGVAQSPRYKIIEKRQSVAFWCNPISGHATLYWYQQILGQGPKLLIQFQNNGVVDDSQLPKDRFSAERLKGVDSTLKIQPAKLEDSAVYLCASSLVTGSYEQYFGPGTRLTVT.

This sequence joins TRBV5-4 and TRBJ2-7; D ambiguous. Germline values: CDR1 SGHNT, CDR2 YYREEE (reference sequence). The CDR3 spans 11 residues. V dropped 3 bases and J dropped 2 bases, with 3 bases sitting between them. This CDR3 reads CASSSPYEQYF. The CDR3 DNA follows: TGTGCCAGCAGCTCCCCCTACGAGCAGTACTTC.

The chain has TRBV7-9 and TRBJ1-1; maybe TRBD1 (5 bases). This CDR3 has 13 amino acids. V dropped 7 bases and J dropped 5 bases, with 14 bases sitting between them. From germline, CDR1 is SEHNR and CDR2 FQNEAQ (reference sequence). Here the CDR3 DNA reads TGTGCCAGCACCATGGGACGTGGGACTGAAGCTTTCTTT. Encoded protein: CASTMGRGTEAFF.

This clone came up a few times. The rearrangement links TRBV6-1 to TRBJ2-7; no definite D call. Germline lookup yields CDR1 MNHNS and CDR2 SASEGT. The CDR3 length is 13 residues. Trimming removed 3 bases from V and 5 bases from J, with 11 bases in between. CDR3 loop: CASSELVFHEQYF. CDR3 DNA sequence: TGTGCCAGCAGTGAGCTAGTATTTCACGAGCAGTACTTC.

The V gene is TRBV5-4, the J gene TRBJ1-5, with 8 bases matching TRBD1. CDR1 SGHNT and CDR2 YYREEE come from the germline V gene (reference sequence). The CDR3 sequence is 14 residues long. J gave up 6 bases and V 3 bases, and 5 bases lay outside the gene matches. DNA for the CDR3: TGTGCCAGCAGCTCTGGACAGGGCAGTCAGCCCCAGCATTTT. Amino acids: CASSSGQGSQPQHF.

The chain carries TRBV25-1 and TRBJ2-5, with 7 bases that match TRBD2. Germline assignment: CDR1 MGHDK and CDR2 SYGVNS. V shed 6 bases, J shed 5 bases, and the junction held 0 bases outside the gene matches. The CDR3 contains 11 residues. The CDR3 coding sequence is TGTGCCAGCAGGGGAGGGGAGACCCAGTACTTC. Translation gives CASRGGETQYF.

This chain uses TRBV11-3 with TRBJ1-5; 10 bases agree with TRBD1. With 1 base clipped from V and 6 bases from J, the junction kept 6 bases outside the gene matches. Per germline, CDR1 SGHNT and CDR2 YENEEA. The CDR3 covers 16 residues. The CDR3 is CASSLGQGAIGQPQHF. The DNA for the CDR3 is TGTGCCAGCAGCTTAGGACAGGGGGCAATTGGTCAGCCCCAGCATTTT. Supplemented by reference TRBV11-3 and TRBJ1-5, the full variable domain reads EAGVVQSPRYKIIEKKQPVAFWCNPISGHNTLYWYLQNLGQGPELLIRYENEEAVDDSQLPKDRFSAERLKGVDSTLKIQPAELGDSAVYLCASSLGQGAIGQPQHFGDGTRLSIL.

The chain employs TRBV27 and TRBJ1-6; 7 bases align to TRBD1. The CDR3 extends over 18 amino acids. CDR1 and CDR2 from the germline V gene are MNHEY and SMNVEV (reference sequence). V lost 3 bases, J lost 1 base, and 9 bases stayed unmatched. The CDR3: CASSFSFQGVSYNSPLHF. CDR3 nucleotides: TGTGCCAGCAGTTTTAGTTTCCAGGGGGTGTCCTATAATTCACCCCTCCACTTT.

J is TRBJ2-3 and V is TRBV6-6; D unclear. The CDR3 has 12 amino acids. The germline V gene encodes CDR1 MNHNY and CDR2 SVGAGI (reference sequence). V dropped 6 bases and J dropped 4 bases, with 8 bases sitting between them. CDR3 region: CASRRPADTQYF. The CDR3 DNA sequence: TGTGCCAGCAGGCGCCCAGCAGATACGCAGTATTTT.

This clone was found once. This chain links TRBV14 with TRBJ2-7; D perhaps matches TRBD1 (5 bases). The V end was cut by 1 base, the J end by 2 bases, with 9 bases between. From germline, CDR1 is SGHDN and CDR2 FVKESK. This CDR3 contains 14 residues. The CDR3 loop is CASSQGDSPYEQYF. The CDR3 nucleotides are TGTGCCAGCAGCCAAGGAGACAGTCCCTACGAGCAGTACTTC.